Given below is one TCR beta chain in context. The antigen it binds to is not known. Within one base of it there is no much larger clone, and no base qualities were kept. The data originate from a study of technical replicates of blood from a handful of donors (dated by TCRdb to 2017 to 2019). The CDR3 measures 13 amino acids from cysteine to phenylalanine. Here the CDR3 DNA is all that survives: 39 bases in frame from base 1. The germline V gene (reference sequence) provides CDR1 SEHNR and CDR2 FQNEAQ. Trimming takes 4 bases off V and 7 bases off J; junction bases not matched to a gene: 7. Receptors were amplified or captured by the immunoSEQ multiplex PCR assay. What TCRdb holds here is the immuneACCESS table cut down to in-frame rearrangements. Part of the clones is not present; checked against another copy, under half of the missing clones reflect an unresolved V gene, and the others are unexplained. This sample holds some 80,000 clones; 90% to 95% were observed only once. The ten largest clones take up approximately 0.41% of the sample.

Material for sequencing was T cells isolated from PBMCs. The receptor's source is a human donor in good health. The chain employs TRBV7-9 and TRBJ2-7, with TRBD2 matching 7 junction bases. The CDR3 region has the sequence CASSSGDGGEQYF. At the DNA level, the sequence is TGTGCCAGCAGCTCGGGCGACGGGGGGGAGCAGTACTTC.